The 4 T cell receptor beta chains reported below all come from one sample, sequenced in a study of cytomegalovirus exposure and HLA in healthy donors. PCR used 60 Vbeta primers and 13 Jbeta primers. Clones were read by immunoSEQ multiplex PCR, and TCRdb kept only the in-frame ones, dropping some. The sample consists of about 110,000 clones, roughly 74% of them appearing once. Sequencing was performed on PBMCs. The source is a man aged 40-49 years in good health and CMV-seronegative.

The V and J genes are TRBV27 and TRBJ2-2, with 11 bases that match TRBD2. CDR1 is MNHEY, CDR2 SMNVEV, per germline (reference sequence). CDR3 length equals 15 residues. V lost 7 bases and J lost 5; bases outside the gene matches: 6. CDR3 in DNA: TGTGCCAGCAACGGACTAGCGGGCAAAACCGGGGAGCTGTTTTTT. It yields the protein CASNGLAGKTGELFF.

The chain employs TRBV7-2 and TRBJ2-2; no definite D call. Germline V gene data show CDR1 as SGHTA and CDR2 as FQGNSA. The CDR3 covers 15 residues. V gave up 0 bases and J gave up 8 bases, with 13 bases separating them. The CDR3 region has the DNA TGTGCCAGCAGCTTAGCGTGGGCCCCGCGAGGGGAGCTGTTTTTT. It codes for CASSLAWAPRGELFF.

The CDR3 DNA is TGTGCCAGCAGCCGGGACTCCCAAGAGACCCAGTACTTC. It codes for CASSRDSQETQYF. The rearrangement joins TRBV7-3 to TRBJ2-5; the D gene is possibly TRBD2 (6 bases). V was cut by 5 bases and J by 1 base, with 8 bases left in between. The germline gives CDR1 SGHTA, CDR2 FQGTGA. The CDR3 contains 13 residues.

The rearrangement joins TRBV4-1 to TRBJ1-1, with 10 nucleotides matching TRBD1. From germline, CDR1 is MGHRA and CDR2 YSYEKL. J lost 5 bases, V lost 4 bases, and 7 bases had no gene match. CDR3 size: 15 residues. CDR3 in amino acids: CASSPGQGRRTEAFF. For the CDR3, the DNA is TGCGCCAGCAGCCCGGGACAGGGGCGGCGGACTGAAGCTTTCTTT.